Below, 18 T cell receptor beta chains from the same sample are listed, as sequenced in a study of cytomegalovirus exposure and HLA in healthy donors. PCR used 60 Vbeta primers and 13 Jbeta primers. This table comes from immunoSEQ multiplex PCR, and its TCRdb copy is limited to in-frame clones, with some not included. The profile shows 120,000 or so clones, about three quarters of them singletons. The material sequenced was PBMCs. Every receptor here comes from a young man in good health and CMV-seronegative.

CDR3 sequence: CASSLGQGQQPQHF. CDR3 DNA: TGTGCCAGCTCCCTTGGACAGGGACAACAGCCCCAGCATTTT. This chain connects TRBV18 to TRBJ1-5; 8 bases line up with TRBD1. The CDR3 is 14 residues long. The germline CDR1 and CDR2 sequences are KGHSH and LQKENI. V gave up 6 bases and J gave up 7 bases; unmatched junction bases: 8.

The J gene is TRBJ2-5, the V gene TRBV6-5; no reliable D call. Germline assignment: CDR1 MNHEY and CDR2 SVGAGI. There are 14 residues in the CDR3. Trimming removed 7 bases at V and 1 base at J, with 13 bases between. In nucleotides, the CDR3 is TGTGCCAGCAAAAAAGTGGCTTCCCAAGAGACCCAGTACTTC. Translated: CASKKVASQETQYF.

This clone has only a few counts. This chain links TRBV5-6 with TRBJ1-4, with 8 bases lining up with TRBD1. Germline V gene lookup returns CDR1 SGHDT and CDR2 YYEEEE. The CDR3 spans 14 residues. V was pared by 4 bases and J by 4 bases, with 3 bases of the junction left unmatched. DNA for the CDR3: TGTGCCAGCAGCCGGACAGGGCTTAATGAAAAACTGTTTTTT. Translated, it gives CASSRTGLNEKLFF.

The V and J genes are TRBV6-5 and TRBJ2-6, with D unclear. Trimming took 4 bases from V and 11 from J, leaving 18 bases between them. The CDR3 is 15 amino acids. Germline assignment: CDR1 MNHEY and CDR2 SVGAGI. CDR3 region: CASSLVTPSRDVLTF. The CDR3 DNA reads as TGTGCCAGCAGTTTGGTGACACCCTCACGCGACGTCCTGACTTTC.

V and J are TRBV7-9 and TRBJ1-5; TRBD1 matches 7 bases. The CDR3 is 14 residues long. Germline V gene data show CDR1 as SEHNR and CDR2 as FQNEAQ (reference sequence). Trimming cost V 5 bases and J 4 bases; bases outside gene matches: 5. CDR3 amino acids: CASSRATGNQPQHF. CDR3 DNA: TGTGCCAGCAGCCGGGCGACAGGGAATCAGCCCCAGCATTTT.

The sample holds one count of this clone. This chain links TRBV6-1 with TRBJ1-4; D is unresolved. Trimming shortened V by 6 bases and J by 8 bases, and 10 bases separated the two germline ends. The CDR3 contains 12 residues. The germline gives CDR1 MNHNS, CDR2 SASEGT. CDR3 in amino acids: CASRGLVEKLFF. The DNA for the CDR3 is TGTGCCAGCAGGGGCCTTGTGGAAAAACTGTTTTTT.

The rearrangement links TRBV6-1 to TRBJ2-1, with 13 positions matching TRBD2. V shed 5 bases, J shed 6 bases, and the junction held 4 bases outside the gene matches. Germline V gives CDR1 MNHNS, CDR2 SASEGT. This CDR3 comprises 15 residues. CDR3 DNA sequence: TGTGCCAGCAGTCTACTAGCGGGGGGGCCCAATGAGCAGTTCTTC. It yields the protein CASSLLAGGPNEQFF.

The chain has TRBV27 and TRBJ1-4, with 12 nucleotides matching TRBD1. The CDR3 loop spans 18 amino acids. Unmatched junction bases numbered 10, after V lost 6 bases and J lost 2 bases. Germline V gives CDR1 MNHEY, CDR2 SMNVEV (reference sequence). The CDR3 DNA reads TGTGCCAGCAGAACAAGATGGGGACAGGGGGCGACTAATGAAAAACTGTTTTTT. Its protein product is CASRTRWGQGATNEKLFF.

The V gene is TRBV30, the J gene TRBJ1-2; 9 positions agree with TRBD1. Germline trimming cut 7 bases from V and 6 bases from J; bases unmatched to any gene: 9. The CDR3 spans 13 residues. Germline V gene lookup returns CDR1 GTSNPN and CDR2 SVGIG (reference sequence). In nucleotides, the CDR3 is TGTGCCTCTATCTCCGGGACAGGGAATGGCTACACCTTC. Its translation is CASISGTGNGYTF.

Concerning this clone: At one of its ends the junction is not consistent with the germline gene, which may arise from a read error. The V and J genes are TRBV7-9 and TRBJ1-1; D is undetermined. Germline V CDR1 and CDR2: SEHNR, FQNEAQ (reference sequence). The CDR3 has 12 residues. This CDR3 is CSSSWTATEAFF. The CDR3 coding sequence is TGTTCCAGCAGCTGGACTGCTACTGAAGCTTTCTTT.

The chain is built from TRBV6-1 and TRBJ2-4, with 8 positions matching TRBD1. The CDR3 length is 19 residues. The ends lost 2 bases at V and 1 base at J; junction bases unmatched: 13. Germline lookup yields CDR1 MNHNS and CDR2 SASEGT. CDR3 in amino acids: CASSEPPSRGRGAKNIQYF. The CDR3 DNA is TGTGCCAGCAGTGAACCCCCCAGCAGGGGGCGCGGGGCCAAAAACATTCAGTACTTC.

This clone came up a few times. The chain employs TRBV5-1 and TRBJ2-3, with 7 bases that match TRBD2. Trimming cost V 2 bases and J 1 base; bases outside gene matches: 1. The CDR3 contains 14 residues. Germline assignment: CDR1 SGHRS and CDR2 YFSETQ. The CDR3 DNA reads TGCGCCAGCAGCTTCGCGGGAGGCACAGATACGCAGTATTTT. Translating gives CASSFAGGTDTQYF.

The chain has TRBV5-4 and TRBJ2-7; possibly TRBD1 for D (6 bases). Germline CDR1 SGHNT, CDR2 YYREEE (reference sequence). V was trimmed by 4 bases and J by 5 bases, leaving 22 bases between them. The CDR3 has 16 residues. For the CDR3, the DNA is TGTGCCAGCAGCATTGGACCGGGGCAGGGGTTTGACGAGCAGTACTTC. The encoded protein is CASSIGPGQGFDEQYF.

This clone was observed once. V is TRBV19 and J is TRBJ1-6, with 9 nucleotides matching TRBD1. Germline assignment: CDR1 LNHDA and CDR2 SQIVND (reference sequence). Trimming removed 5 bases from V and 9 bases from J; junction bases left unmatched: 8. This CDR3 has 15 amino acids. The chain's CDR3 is CASSPEQGAASPLHF. The CDR3, as DNA: TGTGCCAGTAGTCCGGAACAGGGGGCGGCTTCACCCCTCCACTTT.

The rearrangement joins TRBV27 to TRBJ1-5; no clear D. Germline V gives CDR1 MNHEY, CDR2 SMNVEV (reference sequence). The CDR3 sequence is 12 residues long. V was pared by 3 bases and J by 3 bases, with 3 bases between. CDR3 amino acids: CASSFSNQPQHF. In DNA form, the CDR3 reads TGTGCCAGCAGTTTCTCCAATCAGCCCCAGCATTTT.

The chain joins TRBV7-9 to TRBJ2-7; D is unresolved. Germline loops: CDR1 SEHNR, CDR2 FQNEAQ (reference sequence). The V end lost 3 bases, the J end lost 6 bases, and 6 bases lay between the germline ends. The CDR3 is 11 residues long. The CDR3 protein is CASSLAGEQYF. In DNA form, the CDR3 reads TGTGCCAGCAGCTTGGCAGGCGAGCAGTACTTC. The complete variable domain, with remaining parts taken from reference TRBV7-9 and TRBJ2-7, reads DTGVSQNPRHKITKRGQNVTFRCDPISEHNRLYWYRQTLGQGPEFLTYFQNEAQLEKSRLLSDRFSAERPKGSFSTLEIQRTEQGDSAMYLCASSLAGEQYFGPGTRLTVT.

The CDR3 DNA sequence: TGTGCCAGCAGTAGGAACAGGAGATACGAGCAGTACTTC. It codes for CASSRNRRYEQYF. The V call is TRBV27, the J call TRBJ2-5, with D possibly being TRBD1 (5 bases). The DNA end lines up better with TRBJ2-7; the J call may be wrong. The length of the CDR3 is 13 residues. Germline CDR1 is MNHEY and CDR2 is SMNVEV (reference sequence).

This clone was observed once. The gene calls are TRBV5-6 and TRBJ2-2; TRBD1 matches at 8 bases. CDR3 length: 16 residues. V gave up 4 bases and J gave up 2 bases; unmatched junction bases: 7. Looked up from germline, CDR1 is SGHDT and CDR2 is YYEEEE. As DNA, the CDR3 is TGTGCCAGCAGCCTAGTGCCAGGGGGCAACACCGGGGAGCTGTTTTTT. Its translation is CASSLVPGGNTGELFF.